A selection of T cell receptor beta chains follows, all from one sample in a study of blood T cells in healthy people across ages. TCRdb re-called the 5' RACE reads through MiXCR, storing one row per CDR3 protein. Here the sample spans 1.5 million to 2 million distinct CDR3 sequences, over 25% being singletons. The sequenced sample consisted of blood. These receptors all come from a woman under 40 in good health. The CDR3 runs from the conserved cysteine through the conserved F or W. Fields, in order: V gene, J gene, D gene, clone size, CDR3 DNA, CDR3 protein. A D gene is named only where the DNA matches it firmly. The size of a clone is reported for some rows only, either as once, few or many, or as a class for expanded clones.

TRBV7-9	TRBJ1-1	-	-	TGTGCCAGCAGCTTCCCCGGACGGTCGGGCACTGAAGCTTTCTTT	CASSFPGRSGTEAFF
TRBV5-1	TRBJ2-3	-	-	TGCGCCAGCAGCGGCTGGGCAGGGAACACAGATACGCAGTATTTT	CASSGWAGNTDTQYF
TRBV20-1	TRBJ2-3	-	-	TGCAGTGCTAGAGATCAGGGCGGGGGCGCAGATACGCAGTATTTT	CSARDQGGGADTQYF
TRBV2	TRBJ1-5	-	-	TGTGCCAGCAGCCGCCTGGGGTGGGATAGCAATCAGCCCCAGCATTTT	CASSRLGWDSNQPQHF
TRBV4-1	TRBJ1-1	-	-	TGCGCCAGCAGCCAGCGAGGGGTGGGCACTGAAGCTTTCTTT	CASSQRGVGTEAFF
TRBV21-1	TRBJ2-4	-	-	TGTGCCAGCAGCTCTAGCGGGAAAAAGACGCAAAACATTCAGTACTTC	CASSSSGKKTQNIQYF
TRBV11-1	TRBJ2-1	TRBD2	-	TGTGCCAGCAATAAGGAGCGGGGGACCTACAATGAGCAGTTCTTC	CASNKERGTYNEQFF
TRBV2	TRBJ2-3	TRBD2	-	TGTGCCAGCGGCGGGACTAGCGGTACACGGGGTACGCAGTATTTT	CASGGTSGTRGTQYF
TRBV28	TRBJ2-4	TRBD1	-	TGTGCCAGCAGAACCCCCGGGACAGGGCACGAAAACATTCAGTACTTC	CASRTPGTGHENIQYF
TRBV5-1	TRBJ2-1	-	few	TGCGCCAGCAGCTTGGGGGACGGGGGATACAATGAGCAGTTCTTC	CASSLGDGGYNEQFF
TRBV7-8	TRBJ2-1	-	-	TGTGCCAGCAGCCGGGATCCCGGGACCGCTGTCTACAATGAGCAGTTCTTC	CASSRDPGTAVYNEQFF
TRBV9	TRBJ1-1	-	-	TGTGCCAGCAGCGGGGGACATTTGAACACTGAAGCTTTCTTT	CASSGGHLNTEAFF
TRBV4-2	TRBJ1-2	TRBD1	-	TGTGCCAGCAGCCAAGAAAGGGCAGGGGGCGGTGGCTACACCTTC	CASSQERAGGGGYTF
TRBV5-1	TRBJ2-3	TRBD2	many	TGCGCCAGCAGCCCGGGACTAGCGGGAGGGTCAGATACGCAGTATTTT	CASSPGLAGGSDTQYF
TRBV7-9	TRBJ1-2	-	few	TGTGCCAGCAGCTTAACCGGGACAACCGCTTACTATGGCTACACCTTC	CASSLTGTTAYYGYTF
TRBV7-3	TRBJ1-1	-	-	TGTGCCAGCAGCTACGCGGACGTCATTGTGGGGGGCCAGAACACTGAAGCTTTCTTT	CASSYADVIVGGQNTEAFF
TRBV6-6	TRBJ2-5	TRBD2	-	TGTGCCAGCAGAAAGCTAGCGGGGGCCCAAGAGACCCAGTACTTC	CASRKLAGAQETQYF
TRBV12-3/TRBV12-4	TRBJ1-2	TRBD1	-	TGTGCCAGCCATTTAGGAACAGGGGGCTACTATGGCTACACCTTC	CASHLGTGGYYGYTF
TRBV5-1	TRBJ2-3	-	few	TGCGCCAGCAGCTTCAACGTAAGACCCGAAGATACGCAGTATTTT	CASSFNVRPEDTQYF
TRBV11-2	TRBJ2-1	TRBD2	-	TGTGCCAGCAGCGCACCGGGACTAGCGTTGAATGAGCAGTTCTTC	CASSAPGLALNEQFF
TRBV18	TRBJ2-5	TRBD1	few	TGTGCCAGCTCACAAGGGACAGCAAAGGAGACCCAGTACTTC	CASSQGTAKETQYF
TRBV20-1	TRBJ1-1	-	-	TGCAGTGCTAGAGCCCAGGGGTTAACGGAAGCTTTCTTT	CSARAQGLTEAFF
TRBV5-5	TRBJ1-1	TRBD1	-	TGTGCCAGCAGCTTGGCTCTGGACAGGTTGACTGAAGCTTTCTTT	CASSLALDRLTEAFF
TRBV6-6	TRBJ1-2	-	-	TGTGCCAGCAGTCTTCTGACAGGCCCACAGGCGGACGGCTACACCTTC	CASSLLTGPQADGYTF
TRBV30	TRBJ2-7	-	-	TGTGCCTGGAGTGGCGGGGCAGGGCGGAACGAGCAGTACTTC	CAWSGGAGRNEQYF
TRBV20-1	TRBJ1-2	TRBD1	many	TGCAGTGCTAGACCAACAGGGGGAGTTAACTATGGCTACACCTTC	CSARPTGGVNYGYTF
TRBV11-2	TRBJ2-7	-	few	TGTGCCAGCAGCCCGAGCCCAGGTCCCCCCTACGAGCAGTACTTC	CASSPSPGPPYEQYF
TRBV11-2	TRBJ2-7	TRBD2	-	TGTGCTACCGCGGCGGGGGGTGGCTACGAGCAGTACTTC	CATAAGGGYEQYF
TRBV12-3/TRBV12-4	TRBJ2-3	TRBD2	-	TGTGCCAGCAGTTCTATGGGGACTAGCCGTGGCACGCAGTATTTT	CASSSMGTSRGTQYF
TRBV4-1	TRBJ1-2	TRBD1	-	TGCGCCAGCAGCCCCGTCGGACGGAGGGAACAGGGGGTTTATGGCTACACCTTC	CASSPVGRREQGVYGYTF
TRBV11-1	TRBJ2-1	-	many	TGTGCCAGCAGCCGAAGCAGATTTCGTATAAATGAGCAGTTCTTC	CASSRSRFRINEQFF
TRBV6-2/TRBV6-3	TRBJ2-5	TRBD1	many	TGTGCCAGCGTTTCCCGGACAGGGGTTAGAGAGACCCAGTACTTC	CASVSRTGVRETQYF
TRBV29-1	TRBJ2-2	-	few	TGCAGCGGAGTGGGGGCCCCGGGCACCGGGGAGCTGTTTTTT	CSGVGAPGTGELFF
TRBV5-1	TRBJ2-7	-	many	TGCGCCAGCAGCACACGTGGGACGGCAACCTACGAGCAGTACTTC	CASSTRGTATYEQYF
TRBV2	TRBJ2-1	TRBD2	-	TGTGCCAGCAGTGCGGCTAGCGGGGTGCCAAGCTCCTACAATGAGCAGTTCTTC	CASSAASGVPSSYNEQFF
TRBV6-2/TRBV6-3	TRBJ2-7	TRBD2	-	TGTGCCAGCCTCCATCAGGCGGGAGTAGTCTTCCACGAGCAGTACTTC	CASLHQAGVVFHEQYF
TRBV12-3/TRBV12-4	TRBJ1-2	-	few	TGTGCCAGCAGTAGGAGCAACAGGGCTCCCCTCTATGGCTACACCTTC	CASSRSNRAPLYGYTF
TRBV12-3/TRBV12-4	TRBJ2-1	-	once	TGTGCCAGCAATAAGGTATTTTCGGGGCCCAATAAGCAGTTCTTC	CASNKVFSGPNKQFF
TRBV6-2/TRBV6-3	TRBJ2-5	TRBD2	-	TGTGCCAGCAGAACCGGGACTAGCGGGAGAAATGAGCAGTACTTC	CASRTGTSGRNEQYF
TRBV7-2	TRBJ2-1	-	many	TGTGCCACCCAGGCCCAAGCCACGAGCTCCTACAATGAGCAGTTCTTC	CATQAQATSSYNEQFF